Listed here is a single T cell receptor beta chain. As yet, its antigen is unknown. Some clones are missing from TCRdb's copy, which holds only in-frame ones; the method was immunoSEQ multiplex PCR. The sample yields around 130,000 clones, about 93% seen once. The germline CDR1 and CDR2 sequences are LGHDT and YNNKEL (reference sequence). This CDR3 spans 16 amino acids. V lost 0 bases and J lost 5, with 16 bases in between. This sample was included in a study of T cell responses to AZD1222 COVID-19 vaccine. Study-level findings and limits: Most donors were white British and more were female, and clonal diversity was possibly underestimated.

The receptor was derived from an adult in good health. The chain joins TRBV3-1 (or the pseudogene TRBV3-2) to TRBJ2-5; D is possibly TRBD2 (6 bases). The material was peripheral blood, obtained on day 0 of AZD1222 vaccination. DNA of the CDR3: TGTGCCAGCAGCCAAGATAGGGGAGCGGGCGGGGAGACCCAGTACTTC. Its translation: CASSQDRGAGGETQYF.